This T cell receptor beta chain was found in a study of CXCR3-negative and CXCR3-positive naive CD8 T cells. Study summary: Each library gave roughly 1.4 +/- 0.3 million of 140 million or so TRB reads.

This CDR3 is built from 14 residues. Germline V gene data show CDR1 as DFQATT and CDR2 as SNEGSKA (reference sequence). Study-level findings and limits: Naive CXCR3-negative cells resembled naive CXCR3-positive cells in TRBV-TRBJ usage; memory cells differed. In CXCR3-positive naive cells, the TRB CDR3s were more hydrophobic than in CXCR3-negative naive cells. Once cells were cryopreserved, CXCR3 expression went down partly, and most assays used fresh PBMCs.

As regards this clonotype: Its antigen is still unknown.

Carrying UMI labels, the TRB cDNA libraries were prepared through 5' RACE. TCRdb reprocessed the 5' RACE reads, with one entry per CDR3 protein and no DNA. Its table lists roughly 100,000 distinct CDR3 sequences. The authors gated naive CD8+ T cells as CD45RO-CCR7+CD27+CD95-. This receptor was identified in a human donor in good health. Some clones in this sample may be carry-over from other donors' samples. The sample consisted of naive CXCR3+ CD8+ T cells from blood. Subset described: CD45RO-CCR7+CD27+CD95- naive CD8+ T cells expressing CXCR3 (TNR3+). V usage is TRBV20-1 and J usage is TRBJ2-3. This CDR3 reads CSARDLSSTDTQYF.